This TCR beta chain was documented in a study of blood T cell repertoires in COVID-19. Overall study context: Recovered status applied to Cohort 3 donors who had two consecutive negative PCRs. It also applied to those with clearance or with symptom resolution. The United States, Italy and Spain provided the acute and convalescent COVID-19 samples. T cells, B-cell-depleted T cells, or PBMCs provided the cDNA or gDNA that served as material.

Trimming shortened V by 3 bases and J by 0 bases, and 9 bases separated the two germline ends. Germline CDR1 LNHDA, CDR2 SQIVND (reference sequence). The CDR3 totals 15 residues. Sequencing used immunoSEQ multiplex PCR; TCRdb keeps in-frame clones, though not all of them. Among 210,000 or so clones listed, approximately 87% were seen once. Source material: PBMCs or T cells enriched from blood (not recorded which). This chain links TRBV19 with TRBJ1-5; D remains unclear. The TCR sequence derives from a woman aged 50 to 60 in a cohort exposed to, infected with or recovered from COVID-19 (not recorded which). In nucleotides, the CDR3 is TGTGCCAGTAGTATTAGACAAAATAGCAATCAGCCCCAGCATTTT. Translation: CASSIRQNSNQPQHF. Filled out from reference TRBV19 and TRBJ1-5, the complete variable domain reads DGGITQSPKYLFRKEGQNVTLSCEQNLNHDAMYWYRQDPGQGLRLIYYSQIVNDFQKGDIAEGYSVSREKKESFPLTVTSAQKNPTAFYLCASSIRQNSNQPQHFGDGTRLSIL.